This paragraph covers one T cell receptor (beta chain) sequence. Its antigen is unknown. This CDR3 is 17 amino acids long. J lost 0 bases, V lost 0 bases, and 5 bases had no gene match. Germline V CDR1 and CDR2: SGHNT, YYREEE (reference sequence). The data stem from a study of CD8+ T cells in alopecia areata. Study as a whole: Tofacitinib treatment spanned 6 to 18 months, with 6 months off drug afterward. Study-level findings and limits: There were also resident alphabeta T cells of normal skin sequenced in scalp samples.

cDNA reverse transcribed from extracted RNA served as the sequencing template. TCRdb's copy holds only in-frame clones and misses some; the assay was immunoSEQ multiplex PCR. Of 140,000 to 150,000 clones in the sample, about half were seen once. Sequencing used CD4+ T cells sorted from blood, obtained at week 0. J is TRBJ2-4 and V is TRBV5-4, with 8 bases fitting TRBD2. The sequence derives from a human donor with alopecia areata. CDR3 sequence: CASSLGLREVAKNIQYF. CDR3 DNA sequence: TGTGCCAGCAGCTTGGGCTTGCGGGAGGTAGCCAAAAACATTCAGTACTTC. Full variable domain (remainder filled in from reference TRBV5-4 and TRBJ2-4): ETGVTQSPTHLIKTRGQQVTLRCSSQSGHNTVSWYQQALGQGPQFIFQYYREEENGRGNFPPRFSGLQFPNYSSELNVNALELDDSALYLCASSLGLREVAKNIQYFGAGTRLSVL.